This passage covers 4 T cell receptor beta chains from one sample sequenced in a study of blood T cell repertoires in COVID-19. Measured with immunoSEQ multiplex PCR; TCRdb has only the in-frame clones, and not every one. Of under 150,000 clones in the sample, 80% to 90% are singletons; the top ten hold approximately 8%. Sequencing used peripheral blood. The receptors here all came from a woman in her fifties or sixties with COVID-19, enrolled during active disease.

The chain carries TRBV7-8 and TRBJ1-1; tentative D call: TRBD1 (5 bases). Trimming removed 0 bases from V and 4 bases from J, with 9 bases in between. The CDR3 is 14 amino acids. The germline V gene encodes CDR1 SGHVS and CDR2 FQNEAQ. The CDR3 bases are TGTGCCAGCAGCTTAGCGGGCGGGGGCACTGAAGCTTTCTTT. It encodes CASSLAGGGTEAFF.

J is TRBJ2-3 and V is TRBV7-3; 10 bases fit TRBD2. Per the germline V gene, CDR1 is SGHTA and CDR2 is FQGTGA. J was trimmed by 1 base and V by 2 bases; bases with no gene match: 0. This CDR3 contains 15 residues. CDR3 DNA: TGTGCCAGCAGCTTAGGACTAGCGGGCACAGATACGCAGTATTTT. Protein product: CASSLGLAGTDTQYF.

This clone was observed once. The chain carries TRBV5-5 and TRBJ2-5, with D tentatively TRBD1 (5 bases). Germline loops: CDR1 SGHKS, CDR2 YYEKEE (reference sequence). Trimming removed 4 bases at V and 1 base at J, with 11 bases between. CDR3 length: 14 residues. CDR3 sequence: CASSQTATQETQYF. CDR3 in DNA: TGTGCCAGCAGCCAGACAGCTACCCAAGAGACCCAGTACTTC.

The chain joins TRBV27 to TRBJ2-2; perhaps TRBD2 as D (6 bases). Germline CDR1 and CDR2: MNHEY and SMNVEV (reference sequence). The CDR3 runs to 13 residues. V was pared by 5 bases and J by 5 bases, with 9 bases between. The CDR3 sequence is CASSRRGTGELFF. In DNA, the CDR3 is TGTGCCAGCAGTCGCCGGGGGACCGGGGAGCTGTTTTTT.